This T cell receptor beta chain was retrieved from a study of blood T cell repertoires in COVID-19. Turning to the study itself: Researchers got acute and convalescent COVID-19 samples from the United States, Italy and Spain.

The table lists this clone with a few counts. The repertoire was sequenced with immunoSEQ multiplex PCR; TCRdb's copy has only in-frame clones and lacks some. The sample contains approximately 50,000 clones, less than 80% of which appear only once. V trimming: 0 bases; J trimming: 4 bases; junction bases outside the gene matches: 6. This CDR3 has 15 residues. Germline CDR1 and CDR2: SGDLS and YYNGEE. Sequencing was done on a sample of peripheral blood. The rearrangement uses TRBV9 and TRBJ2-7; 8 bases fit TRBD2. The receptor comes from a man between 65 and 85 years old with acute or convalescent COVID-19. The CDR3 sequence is CASSVGGSGTYEQYF. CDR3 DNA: TGTGCCAGCAGCGTAGGGGGTAGCGGGACTTACGAGCAGTACTTC.